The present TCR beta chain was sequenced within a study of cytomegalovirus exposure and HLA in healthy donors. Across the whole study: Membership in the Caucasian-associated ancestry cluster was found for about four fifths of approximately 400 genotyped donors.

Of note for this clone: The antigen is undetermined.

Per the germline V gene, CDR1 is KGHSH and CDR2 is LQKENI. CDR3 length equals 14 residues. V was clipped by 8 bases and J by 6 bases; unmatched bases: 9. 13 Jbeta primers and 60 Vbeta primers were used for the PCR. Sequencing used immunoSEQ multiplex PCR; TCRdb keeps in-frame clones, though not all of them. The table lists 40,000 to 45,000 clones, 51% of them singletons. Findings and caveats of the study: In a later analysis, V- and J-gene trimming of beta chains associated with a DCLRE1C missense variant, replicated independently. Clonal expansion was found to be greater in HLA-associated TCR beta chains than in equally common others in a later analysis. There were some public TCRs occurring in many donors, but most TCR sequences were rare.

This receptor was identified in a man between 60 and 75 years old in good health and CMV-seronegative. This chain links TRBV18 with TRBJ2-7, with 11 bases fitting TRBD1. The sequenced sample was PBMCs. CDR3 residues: CASDDGQGAGEQYF. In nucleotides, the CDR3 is TGTGCCAGCGATGACGGACAGGGGGCCGGCGAGCAGTACTTC.